This T cell receptor (beta chain) was documented in a study of blood T cell repertoires in COVID-19. Study context: T cells, B-cell-depleted T cells, or PBMCs supplied cDNA or gDNA.

The CDR3 is 15 amino acids. CDR1 is SNHLY and CDR2 is FYNNEI in the germline V gene. Trimming removed 8 bases from V and 4 bases from J, with 19 bases in between. As originally analysed: Reference gene primer amplification gave nucleated cell count estimates. Method: immunoSEQ multiplex PCR; TCRdb's copy keeps in-frame clones and lacks some. V and J calls and clone size are as listed in that table; D and trimming were resolved from the DNA. The table includes around 500,000 clones, approximately 90% detected once. The chain is built from TRBV2 and TRBJ2-3, with D possibly being TRBD2 (6 bases). The clonotype comes from a woman in her thirties or forties who had recovered from COVID-19. Sequenced: PBMCs or T cells enriched from blood (not recorded which). The CDR3 region has the DNA TGTGCCAGCCAGGATAGCGGCTCTCCCGCAGATACGCAGTATTTT. Its translation: CASQDSGSPADTQYF.